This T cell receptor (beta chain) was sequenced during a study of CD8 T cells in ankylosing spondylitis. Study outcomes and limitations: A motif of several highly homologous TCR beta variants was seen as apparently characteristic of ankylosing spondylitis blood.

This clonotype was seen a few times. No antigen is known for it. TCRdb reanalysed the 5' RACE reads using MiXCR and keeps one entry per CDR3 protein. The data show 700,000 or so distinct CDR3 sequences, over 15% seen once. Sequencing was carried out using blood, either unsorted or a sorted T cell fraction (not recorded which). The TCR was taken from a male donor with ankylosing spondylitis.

The CDR3, as DNA: TGTGCCAGCACCCACACCAAAACGGCGGTCCTGACTTTC. It translates to CASTHTKTAVLTF. The gene calls are TRBV6-2 or TRBV6-3 and TRBJ2-6, with D unclear. CDR3 size: 13 residues. CDR1 and CDR2 (germline): MNHEY, SVGEGT. Trimming left V 7 bases short and J 13 bases short, with 17 bases between.